Each of the 14 T cell receptor beta chains below was sequenced from the same sample in a study of cytomegalovirus exposure and HLA in healthy donors (TCRdb year 2017). The library was obtained by the immunoSEQ multiplex PCR assay. The multiplex PCR relied on a mix of 60 forward primers for TCR Vbeta segments and 13 reverse primers for TCR Jbeta segments. TCRdb retrieved this table from immuneACCESS and kept in-frame rearrangements only. Not all clones are present; in checked studies, unresolved V genes account for under half, and no reason is known for the remainder. This sample has about 89,000 clones in its table, and 85% of those were observed once. Jointly, the top ten make up 6.5% to 8.5% of the sample. The sequenced sample consisted of PBMCs. All receptors derive from a middle-aged man in good health and CMV-seropositive.

The V and J genes are TRBV9 and TRBJ2-5; tentatively, D is TRBD2 (6 bases). Per the germline V gene, CDR1 is SGDLS and CDR2 is YYNGEE. V was cut by 1 base and J by 4 bases, with 17 bases left in between. The CDR3 totals 16 residues. The CDR3 DNA reads as TGTGCCAGCAGCGTACTGGGAGGACCAGCGGGAGAGACCCAGTACTTC. This gives the protein CASSVLGGPAGETQYF.

A few counts support this clone. This chain connects TRBV5-8 to TRBJ2-5; TRBD2 might be the D (6 bases). The CDR3 is made up of 14 amino acids. Deletions cut 5 bases from V and 1 base from J, with 12 bases between. Germline lookup yields CDR1 SGHTS and CDR2 YDEGEE. The CDR3 sequence: CASSFRTIQETQYF. CDR3 sequence (DNA): TGTGCCAGCAGTTTCCGGACTATCCAAGAGACCCAGTACTTC.

This clone was picked up one time. The chain combines TRBV7-9 with TRBJ2-3, with D perhaps matching TRBD2 (5 bases). Trimming cost V 2 bases and J 7 bases, with 19 bases left between them. Germline V gene sequence: CDR1 SEHNR, CDR2 FQNEAQ (reference sequence). The CDR3 spans 16 residues. The CDR3 reads CASSLNDGGPMYTQYF. The CDR3 region has the DNA TGTGCCAGCAGCTTAAATGACGGCGGGCCCATGTATACGCAGTATTTT.

The chain recombines TRBV7-8 with TRBJ2-7, with no clear D. The length of the CDR3 is 17 residues. The germline V and J ends were trimmed by 2 bases and 0 bases, with 17 bases remaining between them. CDR1 and CDR2 (germline): SGHVS, FQNEAQ. As DNA, the CDR3 is TGTGCCAGCAGCTTATTAGCCCGAAGTAGGAGCTCCTACGAGCAGTACTTC. It yields the protein CASSLLARSRSSYEQYF. Combining the CDR3 with reference TRBV7-8 and TRBJ2-7 gives the whole variable domain GAGVSQSPRYKVAKRGQDVALRCDPISGHVSLFWYQQALGQGPEFLTYFQNEAQLDKSGLPSDRFFAERPEGSVSTLKIQRTQQEDSAVYLCASSLLARSRSSYEQYFGPGTRLTVT.

This CDR3 is CASSYRVAGEYEQYF. The CDR3 region has the DNA TGTGCCAGCAGTTACAGAGTAGCGGGAGAGTACGAGCAGTACTTC. This sequence joins TRBV6-5 and TRBJ2-7; 9 nucleotides agree with TRBD2. The germline V gene has CDR1 MNHEY and CDR2 SVGAGI. The CDR3 runs 15 residues. V shed 2 bases and J 4 bases; nucleotides not matched to a gene: 6.

This chain connects TRBV19 to TRBJ1-1, with D uncertain. With 7 bases removed from V and 5 bases from J, the gap between germline ends came to 17 bases. This CDR3 spans 14 amino acids. Germline V gene sequence: CDR1 LNHDA, CDR2 SQIVND (reference sequence). The CDR3: CASTDIGRRTEAFF. The DNA of the CDR3 is TGTGCCAGTACCGACATCGGGAGAAGGACTGAAGCTTTCTTT.

In DNA, the CDR3 is TGTGCCAGCAGCTTGGACAGGGTACTCGGCTACACCTTC. Its translation is CASSLDRVLGYTF. This sequence joins TRBV5-5 and TRBJ1-2; D might be TRBD1 (6 bases). V lost 0 bases to trimming and J lost 8 bases, with 11 bases between them. Germline-derived CDR1 and CDR2 are SGHKS and YYEKEE (reference sequence). This CDR3 is 13 amino acids long.

This clone is a singleton in its sample. The junction departs from the called germline gene at one end, perhaps through a read error. The chain is built from TRBV12-5 and TRBJ2-7, with 8 nucleotides matching TRBD1. The CDR3 runs 13 residues. Germline CDR1 and CDR2: LGHNT and FRNRAP. CDR3 residues: CASGTGVSFEQYF. For the CDR3, the DNA is TGTGCTAGTGGGACAGGGGTGTCCTTCGAGCAGTACTTC.

The chain couples TRBV6-5 to TRBJ2-5, with TRBD2 matching 9 bases. Looked up from germline, CDR1 is MNHEY and CDR2 is SVGAGI. The CDR3 loop spans 16 amino acids. Germline trimming cut 2 bases from V and 2 bases from J; bases unmatched to any gene: 6. The CDR3 nucleotides are TGTGCCAGCAGTTACGGTGGTGCGGGGGGGCAAGAGACCCAGTACTTC. Amino acids: CASSYGGAGGQETQYF.

This chain uses TRBV28 with TRBJ1-3; D unresolved. V was cut by 3 bases and J by 0 bases, with 9 bases left in between. The CDR3 loop spans 15 amino acids. Germline-derived CDR1 and CDR2 are MDHEN and SYDVKM. The CDR3 sequence: CASSFQLSSGNTIYF. CDR3 DNA sequence: TGTGCCAGCAGTTTTCAGTTATCCTCTGGAAACACCATATATTTT.

In this sample, this clone turned up a few times. The V and J genes are TRBV11-2 and TRBJ2-5; 12 nucleotides align to TRBD1. Matching the DNA end better, TRBJ2-7 makes the J call doubtful. Germline V CDR1 and CDR2: SGHAT, FQNNGV. CDR3 length: 15 residues. The CDR3 loop is CASSVRDRGHHEQYF. In nucleotides, the CDR3 is TGTGCCAGCAGCGTCCGGGACAGGGGGCACCACGAGCAGTACTTC.

V and J are TRBV18 and TRBJ2-5; no firm D call. CDR1 is KGHSH and CDR2 is LQKENI in the germline V gene. This CDR3 comprises 14 residues. Trimming removed 0 bases at V and 2 bases at J, with 7 bases between. The CDR3 sequence: CASSPPSVQETQYF. For the CDR3, the DNA is TGTGCCAGCTCACCACCGTCGGTACAAGAGACCCAGTACTTC.

The chain joins TRBV13 to TRBJ2-3, with unresolved D. Per germline, CDR1 PRHDT and CDR2 FYEKMQ (reference sequence). The CDR3 extends over 15 amino acids. Trimming took 6 bases from V and 2 from J, leaving 15 bases between them. CDR3 sequence reads: CASSLDASYTDTQYF. The DNA for the CDR3 is TGTGCCAGCAGTCTAGACGCCAGTTACACAGATACGCAGTATTTT.

The CDR3 loop is CASSPQFSNQPQHF. CDR3 DNA: TGTGCCAGCAGTCCCCAGTTTAGCAATCAGCCCCAGCATTTT. The chain is built from TRBV27 and TRBJ1-5; the D is unclear. Germline loops: CDR1 MNHEY, CDR2 SMNVEV (reference sequence). V lost 5 bases, J lost 0 bases, and 8 bases lay in between. The CDR3 loop spans 14 amino acids.